This T cell receptor beta chain stems from a study of cytomegalovirus exposure and HLA in healthy donors. Germline V lookup: CDR1 SGHDT, CDR2 YYEEEE. The CDR3 runs 13 residues. Trimming removed 2 bases from V and 4 bases from J, with 9 bases in between. The data were produced by immunoSEQ multiplex PCR, yet TCRdb's version contains in-frame clones alone and is incomplete. The sample consists of 190,000 or so clones, around 81% of them appearing once. The chain couples TRBV5-6 to TRBJ1-2; D call uncertain. The source is a woman aged 18-29 years in good health and CMV-seropositive. The sequencing sample was made of PBMCs. The CDR3 bases are TGTGCCAGCAGCTTTGGAGAGGGCTATGGCTACACCTTC. As protein: CASSFGEGYGYTF.